This is a list of T cell receptor beta chains from one sample in a study of CD4 T cells in relation to SARS-CoV-2 and coronaviruses. Repertoires were generated with immunoSEQ multiplex PCR, while TCRdb's copy carries only in-frame clones and drops some. This repertoire shows under 25,000 clones, just under 80% found once; its top ten account for 19%. Which antigens these TCRs recognize remains unknown. The specimen was CD4+ T cells from PBMCs, cultured in vitro. These receptors were collected from a human donor in good health. CDR3s include the opening cysteine and the closing phenylalanine or tryptophan. The D gene is left open where the match is weak. Some rows have no size entry. The others give once, few or many, or a class for an expanded clone.

TRBV29-1	TRBJ2-7	-	TRBD2	CSVADTAGGYEQYF	TGCAGCGTGGCGGACACTGCGGGAGGCTACGAGCAGTACTTC
TRBV2	TRBJ1-1	-	-	CARTAGRNTEAFF	TGTGCCAGGACGGCTGGCAGGAACACTGAAGCTTTCTTT
TRBV7-9	TRBJ2-7	-	-	CASSQGTHYEQYF	TGTGCCAGCAGCCAAGGGACACATTACGAGCAGTACTTC
TRBV5-1	TRBJ2-3	few	TRBD2	CASSGTSGRSTDTQYF	TGCGCCAGCAGCGGGACTAGCGGGAGGAGCACAGATACGCAGTATTTT
TRBV7-9	TRBJ1-4	-	-	CASSLAGTVEEKLFF	TGTGCCAGCAGCCTAGCCGGGACTGTGGAGGAAAAACTGTTTTTT
TRBV6-5	TRBJ2-1	once	TRBD2	CASRLTSPGLDEFF	TGTGCCAGCAGATTGACCTCCCCGGGACTAGATGAGTTCTTC
TRBV20-1	TRBJ2-3	few	-	CSASPDTQYF	TGCAGTGCTAGCCCGGATACGCAGTATTTT
TRBV5-1	TRBJ2-5	-	-	CGARGPARTETQYF	TGCGGGGCGCGAGGGCCGGCTCGTACTGAGACCCAGTACTTC
TRBV5-1	TRBJ1-5	-	TRBD1	CASSQGQHQPQHF	TGCGCCAGCAGCCAGGGACAGCATCAGCCCCAGCATTTT
TRBV13	TRBJ1-4	-	-	CASSLRDTNEKLFF	TGTGCCAGCAGCTTACGGGACACCAATGAAAAACTGTTTTTT
TRBV9	TRBJ2-3	-	-	CASSVDNPGGTDTQYF	TGTGCCAGCAGCGTAGATAACCCTGGGGGCACAGATACGCAGTATTTT
TRBV4-2	TRBJ2-2	-	-	CASSQRLVNTGELFF	TGTGCCAGCAGCCAAAGACTCGTAAACACCGGGGAGCTGTTTTTT
TRBV5-5	TRBJ1-1	-	-	CASSAVAWGVTEAFF	TGTGCCAGCAGCGCGGTGGCGTGGGGGGTGACTGAAGCTTTCTTT
TRBV29-1	TRBJ1-3	-	TRBD1	CSVEGTGANTIYF	TGCAGCGTTGAAGGGACAGGGGCTAACACCATATATTTT
TRBV19	TRBJ2-7	-	TRBD2	CASRGGTRDYEQYF	TGTGCCAGTCGCGGTGGGACTAGAGATTACGAGCAGTACTTC
TRBV24-1	TRBJ2-2	-	TRBD2	CATSVSGWEAGGTGELFF	TGTGCCACCAGTGTTTCTGGCTGGGAAGCGGGAGGAACCGGGGAGCTGTTTTTT
TRBV19	TRBJ1-3	few	-	CASSIFFGAADTIYF	TGTGCCAGTAGTATATTCTTCGGGGCGGCTGACACCATATATTTT
TRBV6-4	TRBJ1-5	-	-	CASRDNNQPQHF	TGTGCCAGCCGGGACAACAATCAGCCCCAGCATTTT
TRBV9	TRBJ2-3	-	-	CASSGVATDTQYF	TGTGCCAGCAGCGGAGTAGCAACAGATACGCAGTATTTT
TRBV10-3	TRBJ1-1	few	-	CAISASEWETEAFF	TGTGCCATCAGTGCGTCGGAGTGGGAGACTGAAGCTTTCTTT
TRBV2	TRBJ2-7	-	TRBD2	CASMKTSVFSYEQYF	TGTGCCAGCATGAAGACTAGCGTCTTCTCCTACGAGCAGTACTTC
TRBV4-1	TRBJ2-1	-	-	CASSPRPTPYNEQFF	TGCGCCAGCAGCCCCAGACCTACCCCCTACAATGAGCAGTTCTTC
TRBV24-1	TRBJ2-5	-	TRBD1	CATSDPPGQEKETQYF	TGTGCCACCAGTGATCCCCCGGGACAGGAAAAAGAGACCCAGTACTTC
TRBV5-6	TRBJ2-7	once	-	CASSFGQLSSYEQYF	TGTGCCAGCAGCTTCGGTCAGCTAAGCTCCTACGAGCAGTACTTC
TRBV5-1	TRBJ2-1	-	-	CASTLPGGNEQFF	TGCGCCAGCACCTTGCCCGGGGGCAATGAGCAGTTCTTC
TRBV5-1	TRBJ2-5	few	-	CASSGGGPQQETQYF	TGCGCCAGCAGCGGGGGCGGGCCGCAACAAGAGACCCAGTACTTC
TRBV12-5	TRBJ2-7	-	TRBD1	CASGLRLPGTVSYEQYF	TGTGCTAGTGGACTTCGCCTTCCCGGGACAGTCTCCTACGAGCAGTACTTC
TRBV27	TRBJ2-7	-	TRBD1	CASSLQGARNEQYF	TGTGCCAGCAGTTTACAGGGGGCGCGGAACGAGCAGTACTTC
TRBV5-6	TRBJ2-6	-	-	CASSTWSRYVLTF	TGTGCCAGCAGTACTTGGTCCCGCTACGTCCTGACTTTC
TRBV2	TRBJ1-2	-	TRBD1	CASSAVDRDYGYTF	TGTGCCAGCAGTGCGGTGGACAGGGACTATGGCTACACCTTC
TRBV4-1	TRBJ2-7	-	-	CASSQDRGSDEQYF	TGCGCCAGCAGCCAAGATCGGGGCTCGGACGAGCAGTACTTC